The clone carrying this TCR beta chain has a count of ten or more. Its antigen is currently unknown. MiXCR, applied by TCRdb to the 5' RACE reads, yields one record per CDR3 protein. The table includes under 30,000 distinct CDR3 sequences, around 6% detected once. The time point is: blood at routine non-recurrence follow-up after resection. No cells were sorted before sequencing. The whole RNA sequenced was extracted from tumor, nontumor lung or frozen PBMC. This entry belongs to a study of spatial heterogeneity in lung cancer. Across the study: Donation came from approximately 69 patients with untreated early-stage non-small cell lung cancer. Within raw reads, each unique TCR and UMI combination appeared on average more than ten times. The study consistently detected more beta-chain than alpha-chain sequences. Study conclusions and caveats: TCRs found ubiquitously expanded in tumor appeared in blood more at resection than at follow-up.

This specimen consisted of PBMCs, obtained at follow-up. The sequence came from a male donor with early-stage non-small cell lung cancer.

The CDR3 reads CASSVVGQGNTEAFF. DNA of the CDR3: TGTGCCAGCAGCGTAGTTGGACAGGGGAACACTGAAGCTTTCTTT. The rearrangement uses TRBV9 and TRBJ1-1; 8 bases agree with TRBD1. Germline V CDR1 and CDR2: SGDLS, YYNGEE. The CDR3 runs to 15 residues. Trimming took 0 bases from V and 1 from J; bases not matched to a gene: 2.